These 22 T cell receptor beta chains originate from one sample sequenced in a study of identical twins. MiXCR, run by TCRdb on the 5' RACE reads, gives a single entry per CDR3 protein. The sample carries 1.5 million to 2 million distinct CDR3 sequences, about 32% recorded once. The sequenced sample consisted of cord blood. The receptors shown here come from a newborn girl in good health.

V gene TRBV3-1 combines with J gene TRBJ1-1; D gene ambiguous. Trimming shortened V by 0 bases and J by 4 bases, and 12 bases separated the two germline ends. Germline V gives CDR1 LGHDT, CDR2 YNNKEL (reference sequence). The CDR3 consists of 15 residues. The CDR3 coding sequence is TGTGCCAGCAGCCAAGATCTCCGAAGAGGCACTGAAGCTTTCTTT. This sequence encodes CASSQDLRRGTEAFF. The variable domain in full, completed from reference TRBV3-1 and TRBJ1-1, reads DTAVSQTPKYLVTQMGNDKSIKCEQNLGHDTMYWYKQDSKKFLKIMFSYNNKELIINETVPNRFSPKSPDKAHLNLHINSLELGDSAVYFCASSQDLRRGTEAFFGQGTRLTVV.

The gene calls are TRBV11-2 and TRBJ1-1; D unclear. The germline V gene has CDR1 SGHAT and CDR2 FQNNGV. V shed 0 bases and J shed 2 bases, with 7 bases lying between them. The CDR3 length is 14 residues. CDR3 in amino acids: CASSLDLVNTEAFF. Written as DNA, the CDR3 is TGTGCCAGCAGCTTAGATCTCGTAAACACTGAAGCTTTCTTT. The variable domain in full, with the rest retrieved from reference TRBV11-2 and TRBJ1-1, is EAGVAQSPRYKIIEKRQSVAFWCNPISGHATLYWYQQILGQGPKLLIQFQNNGVVDDSQLPKDRFSAERLKGVDSTLKIQPAKLEDSAVYLCASSLDLVNTEAFFGQGTRLTVV.

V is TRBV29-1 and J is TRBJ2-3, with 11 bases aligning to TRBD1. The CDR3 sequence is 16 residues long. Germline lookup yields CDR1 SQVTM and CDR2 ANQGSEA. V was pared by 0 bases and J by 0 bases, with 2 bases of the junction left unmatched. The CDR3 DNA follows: TGCAGCGTTGAAGATGGACAGGGGGCTAGCACAGATACGCAGTATTTT. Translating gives CSVEDGQGASTDTQYF.

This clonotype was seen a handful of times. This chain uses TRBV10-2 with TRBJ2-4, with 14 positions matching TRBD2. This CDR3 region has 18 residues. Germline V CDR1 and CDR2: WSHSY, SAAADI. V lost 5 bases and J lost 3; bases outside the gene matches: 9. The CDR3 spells CASSPRLAGGPGKNIQYF. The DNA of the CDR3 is TGCGCCAGCAGTCCACGACTAGCGGGGGGGCCGGGCAAAAACATTCAGTACTTC.

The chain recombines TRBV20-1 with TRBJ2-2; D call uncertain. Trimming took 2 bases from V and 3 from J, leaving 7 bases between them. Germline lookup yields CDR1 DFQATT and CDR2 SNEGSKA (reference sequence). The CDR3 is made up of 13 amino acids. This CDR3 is CSARRSYTGELFF. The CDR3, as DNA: TGCAGTGCTAGACGGTCCTACACCGGGGAGCTGTTTTTT.

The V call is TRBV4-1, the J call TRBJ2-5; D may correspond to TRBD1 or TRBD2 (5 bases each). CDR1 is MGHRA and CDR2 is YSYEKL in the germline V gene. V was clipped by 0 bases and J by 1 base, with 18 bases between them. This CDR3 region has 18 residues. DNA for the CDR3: TGCGCCAGCAGCCAAGATTTAAGTACGGGACGGCCCCAAGAGACCCAGTACTTC. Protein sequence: CASSQDLSTGRPQETQYF.

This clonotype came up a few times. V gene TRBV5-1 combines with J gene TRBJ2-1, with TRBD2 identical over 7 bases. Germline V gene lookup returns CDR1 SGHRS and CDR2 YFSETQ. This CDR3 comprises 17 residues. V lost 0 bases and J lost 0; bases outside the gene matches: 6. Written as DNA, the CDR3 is TGCGCCAGCAGCTTGGCCCCCGCTAGCGGCTCCTACAATGAGCAGTTCTTC. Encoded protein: CASSLAPASGSYNEQFF.

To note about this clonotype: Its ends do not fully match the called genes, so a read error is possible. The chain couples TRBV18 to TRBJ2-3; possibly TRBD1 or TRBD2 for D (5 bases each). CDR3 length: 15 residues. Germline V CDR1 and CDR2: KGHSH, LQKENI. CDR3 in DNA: TGTGCCAGCTCACCTGGGACGCCGAGCACAGATGCGCAGTATTTT. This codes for CASSPGTPSTDAQYF.

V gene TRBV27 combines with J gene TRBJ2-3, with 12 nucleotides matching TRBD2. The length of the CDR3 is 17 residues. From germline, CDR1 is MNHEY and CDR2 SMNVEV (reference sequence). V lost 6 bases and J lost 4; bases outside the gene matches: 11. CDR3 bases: TGTGCCAGCAGGTTTCTCCTCTCTAGCGGGAGGGCAGATACGCAGTATTTT. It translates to CASRFLLSSGRADTQYF.

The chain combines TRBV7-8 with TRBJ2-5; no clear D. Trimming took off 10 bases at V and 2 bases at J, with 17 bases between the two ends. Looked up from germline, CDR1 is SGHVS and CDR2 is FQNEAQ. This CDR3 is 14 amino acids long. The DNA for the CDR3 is TGTGCCACTAATCGGGCAGCCCTACAAGAGACCCAGTACTTC. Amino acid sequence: CATNRAALQETQYF.

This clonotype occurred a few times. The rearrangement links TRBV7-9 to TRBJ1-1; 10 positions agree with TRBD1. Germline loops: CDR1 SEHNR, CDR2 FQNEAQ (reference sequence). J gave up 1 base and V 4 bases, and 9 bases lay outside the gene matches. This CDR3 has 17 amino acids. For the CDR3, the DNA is TGTGCCAGCAGCTCCCAAACGACAGGGGGCGGGAACACTGAAGCTTTCTTT. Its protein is CASSSQTTGGGNTEAFF. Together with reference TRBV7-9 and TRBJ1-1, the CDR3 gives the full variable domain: DTGVSQNPRHKITKRGQNVTFRCDPISEHNRLYWYRQTLGQGPEFLTYFQNEAQLEKSRLLSDRFSAERPKGSFSTLEIQRTEQGDSAMYLCASSSQTTGGGNTEAFFGQGTRLTVV.

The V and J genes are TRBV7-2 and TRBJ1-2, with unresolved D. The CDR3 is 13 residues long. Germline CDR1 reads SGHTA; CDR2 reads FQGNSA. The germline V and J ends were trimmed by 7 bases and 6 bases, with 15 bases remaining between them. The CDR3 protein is CASNQYSENGYTF. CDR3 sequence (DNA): TGTGCCAGCAACCAATACAGCGAAAATGGCTACACCTTC.

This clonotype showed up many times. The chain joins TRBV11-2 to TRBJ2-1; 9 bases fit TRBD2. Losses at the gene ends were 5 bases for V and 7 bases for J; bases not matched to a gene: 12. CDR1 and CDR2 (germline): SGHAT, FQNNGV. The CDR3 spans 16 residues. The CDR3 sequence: CASSPPNRGLANEQFF. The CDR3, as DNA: TGTGCCAGCAGCCCGCCCAACCGGGGACTAGCAAATGAGCAGTTCTTC.

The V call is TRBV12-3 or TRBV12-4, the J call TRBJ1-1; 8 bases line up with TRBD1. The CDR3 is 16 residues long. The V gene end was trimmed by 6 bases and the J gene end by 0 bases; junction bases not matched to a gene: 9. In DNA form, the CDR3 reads TGTGCCAGCAGCCGGACAGGGCCTGGGATGAACACTGAAGCTTTCTTT. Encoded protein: CASSRTGPGMNTEAFF.

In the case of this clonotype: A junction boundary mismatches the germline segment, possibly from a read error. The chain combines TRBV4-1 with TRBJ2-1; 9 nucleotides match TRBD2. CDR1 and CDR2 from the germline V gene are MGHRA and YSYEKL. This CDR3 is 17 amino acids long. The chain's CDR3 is CASSQEREREVHNGQFF. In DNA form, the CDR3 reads TGCGCCAGCAGCCAAGAACGTGAGCGGGAGGTCCACAATGGGCAGTTCTTC.

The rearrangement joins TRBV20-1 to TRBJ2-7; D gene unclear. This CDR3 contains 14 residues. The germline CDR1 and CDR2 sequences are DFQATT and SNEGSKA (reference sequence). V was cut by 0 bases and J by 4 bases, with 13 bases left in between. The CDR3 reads CSAREGQPAYEQYF. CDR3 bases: TGCAGTGCTAGAGAAGGGCAGCCTGCATACGAGCAGTACTTC.

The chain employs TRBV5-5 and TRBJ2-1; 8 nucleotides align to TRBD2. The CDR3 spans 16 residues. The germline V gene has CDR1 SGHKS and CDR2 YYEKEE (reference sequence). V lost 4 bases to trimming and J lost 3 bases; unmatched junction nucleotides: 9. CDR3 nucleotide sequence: TGTGCCAGCAGCCTTATACTAGCGGCAAACTACAATGAGCAGTTCTTC. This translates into CASSLILAANYNEQFF. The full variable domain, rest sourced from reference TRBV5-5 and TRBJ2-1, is DAGVTQSPTHLIKTRGQQVTLRCSPISGHKSVSWYQQVLGQGPQFIFQYYEKEERGRGNFPDRFSARQFPNYSSELNVNALLLGDSALYLCASSLILAANYNEQFFGPGTRLTVL.

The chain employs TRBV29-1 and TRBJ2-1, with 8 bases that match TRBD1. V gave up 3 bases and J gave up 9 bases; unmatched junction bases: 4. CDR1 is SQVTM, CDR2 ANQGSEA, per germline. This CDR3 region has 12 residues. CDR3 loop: CSVDQGALEQFF. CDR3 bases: TGCAGCGTTGATCAGGGGGCGCTTGAGCAGTTCTTC.

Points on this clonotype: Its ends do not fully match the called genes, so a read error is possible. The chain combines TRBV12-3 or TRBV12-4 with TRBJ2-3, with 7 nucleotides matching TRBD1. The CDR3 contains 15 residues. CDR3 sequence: CASIPGGVRTDTQYF. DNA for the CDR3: TGTGCCAGCATTCCAGGGGGTGTGAGAACAGATACGCAATATTTT.

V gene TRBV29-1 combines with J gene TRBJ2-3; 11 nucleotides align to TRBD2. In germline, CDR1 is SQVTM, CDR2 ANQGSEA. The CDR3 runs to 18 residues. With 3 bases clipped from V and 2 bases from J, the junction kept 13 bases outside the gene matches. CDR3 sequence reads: CSVDLGGLAALYTDTQYF. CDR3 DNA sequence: TGCAGCGTTGATCTGGGGGGACTAGCGGCGCTGTACACAGATACGCAGTATTTT.

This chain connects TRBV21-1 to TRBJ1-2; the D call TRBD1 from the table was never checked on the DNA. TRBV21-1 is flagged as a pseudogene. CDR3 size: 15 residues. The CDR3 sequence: CASSNTGAGFYGYTF. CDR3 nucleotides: TGTGCCAGCAGCAATACAGGTGCGGGTTTCTATGGCTACACCTTC.

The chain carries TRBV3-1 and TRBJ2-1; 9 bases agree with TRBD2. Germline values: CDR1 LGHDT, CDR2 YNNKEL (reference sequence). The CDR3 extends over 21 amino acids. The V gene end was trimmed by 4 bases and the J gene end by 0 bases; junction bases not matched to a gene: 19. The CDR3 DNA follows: TGTGCCAGCAGCCCACTTGGATCGGTAGCGGGGGCCCCATTCTCCTACAATGAGCAGTTCTTC. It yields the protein CASSPLGSVAGAPFSYNEQFF.